The 24 T cell receptor beta chains given below trace back to one sample, sequenced in a study of T cell changes during pregnancy in multiple sclerosis. The method was immunoSEQ multiplex PCR; TCRdb's version includes in-frame clones alone and lacks a portion of them. The sample records around 95,000 clones, roughly 94% being singletons. This specimen consisted of peripheral blood, obtained after pregnancy. The source of these receptors is a female donor in good health, enrolled as a control in a pregnancy study.

The V and J genes are TRBV7-9 and TRBJ1-6; no reliable D call. Trimming took off 4 bases at V and 11 bases at J, with 15 bases between the two ends. Germline-derived CDR1 and CDR2 are SEHNR and FQNEAQ (reference sequence). This CDR3 is built from 14 residues. In nucleotides, the CDR3 is TGTGCCAGCAGCTCCTTGACCCCCGGGGCACCCCTCCACTTT. Protein: CASSSLTPGAPLHF.

V and J are TRBV19 and TRBJ2-1; 9 positions match TRBD2. Germline V gives CDR1 LNHDA, CDR2 SQIVND (reference sequence). The CDR3 has 15 amino acids. Trimming took 4 bases from V and 4 from J; bases not matched to a gene: 5. CDR3 protein: CASSTTSGLYNEQFF. In DNA, the CDR3 is TGTGCCAGTAGTACCACTAGCGGGCTATACAATGAGCAGTTCTTC.

The rearrangement uses TRBV5-6 and TRBJ2-7, with 9 bases that match TRBD1. The length of the CDR3 is 16 residues. CDR1 is SGHDT, CDR2 YYEEEE, per germline. Trimming cost V 0 bases and J 5 bases; bases outside gene matches: 9. Here the CDR3 reads CASSLGGGTGFNEQYF. CDR3 nucleotide sequence: TGTGCCAGCAGCTTGGGTGGGGGGACAGGGTTCAACGAGCAGTACTTC.

The chain carries TRBV12-5 and TRBJ1-5; a weak D match, TRBD1 (5 bases). CDR1 is LGHNT, CDR2 FRNRAP, per germline. V was trimmed by 3 bases and J by 7 bases, leaving 10 bases between them. This CDR3 region has 13 residues. CDR3 protein: CASGFLQGQPQHF. For the CDR3, the DNA is TGTGCTAGTGGTTTCCTTCAGGGACAGCCCCAGCATTTT. Full variable domain (missing parts from reference TRBV12-5 and TRBJ1-5): DARVTQTPRHKVTEMGQEVTMRCQPILGHNTVFWYRQTMMQGLELLAYFRNRAPLDDSGMPKDRFSAEMPDATLATLKIQPSEPRDSAVYFCASGFLQGQPQHFGDGTRLSIL.

The chain uses TRBV5-1 and TRBJ1-1, with 7 bases matching TRBD1. This CDR3 contains 15 residues. With 5 bases clipped from V and 4 bases from J, the junction kept 11 bases outside the gene matches. Germline-derived CDR1 and CDR2 are SGHRS and YFSETQ. CDR3: CASRPLAGGSTEAFF. CDR3 in DNA: TGCGCCAGCAGGCCCCTGGCAGGGGGATCCACTGAAGCTTTCTTT.

This clone showed up just once. The V and J genes are TRBV27 and TRBJ2-2; possibly TRBD2 for D (6 bases). The CDR3 has 16 amino acids. V lost 2 bases and J 0 bases, leaving 10 bases between the germline ends. Germline lookup yields CDR1 MNHEY and CDR2 SMNVEV (reference sequence). CDR3 in DNA: TGTGCCAGCAGTTTAAGGCTAGCGTCGAACACCGGGGAGCTGTTTTTT. Translating it yields CASSLRLASNTGELFF.

This sequence joins TRBV11-3 and TRBJ1-1; maybe TRBD1 (5 bases). Germline V lookup: CDR1 SGHNT, CDR2 YENEEA. This CDR3 has 12 amino acids. Trimming cost V 5 bases and J 8 bases, with 12 bases left between them. DNA of the CDR3: TGTGCCAGCAGCCGGCGGGGGGGGGAAGCTTTCTTT. Translation: CASSRRGGEAFF.

The chain couples TRBV5-1 to TRBJ2-3; D is undetermined. In germline, CDR1 is SGHRS, CDR2 YFSETQ. The germline V and J ends were trimmed by 0 bases and 6 bases, with 8 bases remaining between them. This CDR3 has 13 amino acids. Here the CDR3 DNA reads TGCGCCAGCAGCTTGGAGCTCGGGGATACGCAGTATTTT. It yields the protein CASSLELGDTQYF.

The V call is TRBV7-2, the J call TRBJ2-5; D may be TRBD2 (6 bases). CDR3 length equals 13 residues. Germline V gene data show CDR1 as SGHTA and CDR2 as FQGNSA. V was clipped by 3 bases and J by 5 bases, with 10 bases between them. The CDR3 DNA reads as TGTGCCAGCAGCTTTCGGGGGAGTGAGACCCAGTACTTC. This encodes CASSFRGSETQYF.

V gene TRBV9 combines with J gene TRBJ1-2, with 8 nucleotides matching TRBD1. This CDR3 has 17 amino acids. CDR1 SGDLS and CDR2 YYNGEE come from the germline V gene. V shed 3 bases, J shed 4 bases, and the junction held 14 bases outside the gene matches. The CDR3 bases are TGTGCCAGCAGCGATCAGGGGGCAGGGCAGGTGGCCTATGGCTACACCTTC. Encoded protein: CASSDQGAGQVAYGYTF.

The chain couples TRBV10-3 to TRBJ1-1, with 9 bases lining up with TRBD1. Germline values: CDR1 ENHRY, CDR2 SYGVKD. CDR3 length equals 19 residues. V was pared by 2 bases and J by 3 bases, with 16 bases of the junction left unmatched. CDR3 residues: CAISEITGGTFFADTEAFF. CDR3 nucleotide sequence: TGTGCCATCAGTGAGATCACAGGGGGCACGTTTTTTGCGGACACTGAAGCTTTCTTT.

The chain joins TRBV6-4 to TRBJ1-1, with D tentatively TRBD1 (6 bases). Germline V gives CDR1 MRHNA, CDR2 SNTAGT. V dropped 3 bases and J dropped 5 bases, with 16 bases sitting between them. The CDR3 consists of 15 residues. Here the CDR3 reads CASSDGVRGPTEAFF. Here the CDR3 DNA reads TGTGCCAGCAGTGATGGGGTCAGGGGCCCTACTGAAGCTTTCTTT.

This clone was observed once. The V gene is TRBV6-1, the J gene TRBJ2-2; D unclear. The CDR3 is 15 amino acids. Germline V gene sequence: CDR1 MNHNS, CDR2 SASEGT. Trimming removed 6 bases from V and 1 base from J, with 12 bases in between. As DNA, the CDR3 is TGTGCCAGCAGGTACAGCTCCTTGAACACCGGGGAGCTGTTTTTT. It is translated as CASRYSSLNTGELFF.

The chain combines TRBV19 with TRBJ1-1, with 11 bases fitting TRBD1. The CDR3 is 16 amino acids. The V gene's germline CDR1 is LNHDA and CDR2 SQIVND (reference sequence). With 5 bases clipped from V and 4 bases from J, the junction kept 9 bases outside the gene matches. CDR3 sequence: CASSARTGGHSTEAFF. CDR3 in DNA: TGTGCCAGTAGTGCTCGGACAGGGGGCCATAGCACTGAAGCTTTCTTT.

The rearrangement links TRBV2 to TRBJ1-1; D gene ambiguous. The CDR3 sequence is 13 residues long. CDR1 SNHLY and CDR2 FYNNEI come from the germline V gene. V lost 4 bases to trimming and J lost 4 bases, with 10 bases between them. CDR3 DNA: TGTGCCAGCAGTGGATCATGGAGCACTGAAGCTTTCTTT. This encodes CASSGSWSTEAFF.

This chain connects TRBV7-8 to TRBJ2-2; D possibly corresponds to TRBD1 (5 bases). Per the germline V gene, CDR1 is SGHVS and CDR2 is FQNEAQ. V shed 1 base and J shed 6 bases, with 9 bases lying between them. The CDR3 has 14 amino acids. CDR3 region: CASSLVRVAGELFF. In DNA form, the CDR3 reads TGTGCCAGCAGCTTAGTCAGGGTAGCCGGGGAGCTGTTTTTT. Combining the CDR3 with reference TRBV7-8 and TRBJ2-2 gives the whole variable domain GAGVSQSPRYKVAKRGQDVALRCDPISGHVSLFWYQQALGQGPEFLTYFQNEAQLDKSGLPSDRFFAERPEGSVSTLKIQRTQQEDSAVYLCASSLVRVAGELFFGEGSRLTVL.

The rearrangement joins TRBV7-6 to TRBJ2-5; 10 bases fit TRBD2. Germline lookup yields CDR1 SGHVS and CDR2 FNYEAQ. The CDR3 spans 14 residues. V dropped 5 bases and J dropped 4; count of bases not matched to a gene: 4. The CDR3 loop is CASSHRLAGETQYF. CDR3 nucleotide sequence: TGTGCCAGCAGCCACAGACTAGCGGGAGAGACCCAGTACTTC.

The rearrangement links TRBV19 to TRBJ2-4; the D gene is possibly TRBD1 (6 bases). Trimming left V 2 bases short and J 1 base short, with 9 bases between. In germline, CDR1 is LNHDA, CDR2 SQIVND (reference sequence). CDR3 length: 15 amino acids. DNA of the CDR3: TGTGCCAGTAGTATAACGGACAGCGCCAAAAACATTCAGTACTTC. Its translation: CASSITDSAKNIQYF.

This chain links TRBV13 with TRBJ2-7; 7 positions agree with TRBD2. The ends lost 5 bases at V and 3 bases at J; junction bases unmatched: 10. The germline CDR1 and CDR2 sequences are PRHDT and FYEKMQ (reference sequence). CDR3 size: 15 residues. The CDR3 region has the DNA TGTGCCAGCAGCCCCTTCGGCGGGGGTCTCTACGAGCAGTACTTC. This translates into CASSPFGGGLYEQYF.

The V gene is TRBV5-8, the J gene TRBJ1-1; a weak D match, TRBD1 (6 bases). V was cut by 0 bases and J by 2 bases, with 8 bases left in between. CDR3 length: 14 residues. Germline assignment: CDR1 SGHTS and CDR2 YDEGEE. The CDR3 sequence is CASSLGQANTEAFF. CDR3 DNA sequence: TGTGCCAGCAGCTTGGGACAGGCCAACACTGAAGCTTTCTTT.

The CDR3 sequence is CASSLAPGQGLSNTEAFF. In DNA form, the CDR3 reads TGCGCCAGCAGCTTGGCTCCGGGACAGGGATTGTCGAACACTGAAGCTTTCTTT. The chain carries TRBV5-1 and TRBJ1-1, with TRBD1 identical over 9 bases. Looked up from germline, CDR1 is SGHRS and CDR2 is YFSETQ. Unmatched junction bases numbered 10, after V lost 0 bases and J lost 1 base. This CDR3 has 18 amino acids.

The rearrangement links TRBV30 to TRBJ2-1, with a possible D match to TRBD2 (7 bases). Trimming shortened V by 1 base and J by 4 bases, and 11 bases separated the two germline ends. The length of the CDR3 is 14 residues. Germline CDR1 reads GTSNPN; CDR2 reads SVGIG (reference sequence). For the CDR3, the DNA is TGTGCCTGGAGTGCGCGGGGGCCTTACAATGAGCAGTTCTTC. Its translation: CAWSARGPYNEQFF.

The rearrangement joins TRBV19 to TRBJ2-5, with D perhaps matching TRBD2 (6 bases). The CDR3 consists of 14 residues. The germline CDR1 and CDR2 sequences are LNHDA and SQIVND (reference sequence). V was pared by 7 bases and J by 2 bases, with 14 bases between. DNA for the CDR3: TGTGCCAGTAAGGGGCGGGGAGCTCAAGAGACCCAGTACTTC. Protein sequence: CASKGRGAQETQYF.

The V gene is TRBV7-9, the J gene TRBJ2-5; TRBD1 is a possible D gene (6 bases). Germline values: CDR1 SEHNR, CDR2 FQNEAQ (reference sequence). V lost 5 bases to trimming and J lost 4 bases, with 11 bases between them. There are 13 residues in the CDR3. The CDR3 here is CASSNRVLETQYF. The CDR3 DNA reads as TGTGCCAGCAGCAACAGGGTCTTAGAGACCCAGTACTTC.